The table lists the clone carrying this T cell receptor (beta chain) with a few counts. Generated by immunoSEQ multiplex PCR, the TCRdb table keeps only in-frame clones and is missing some. The table records some 98,000 clones, roughly 84% of them present only once. These data are taken from a study of T cell responses to AZD1222 COVID-19 vaccine. This TCR was sampled from an adult who received the AZD1222 COVID-19 vaccine. The sequencing used peripheral blood, collected 28 days after the second AZD1222 dose.

CDR3 amino acids: CASSLNDREWGTEAFF. CDR3 coding DNA: TGTGCCAGCAGCCTGAACGACAGGGAGTGGGGCACTGAAGCTTTCTTT. V gene TRBV4-2 combines with J gene TRBJ1-1; 7 bases line up with TRBD1. Germline values: CDR1 LGHNA, CDR2 YNFKEQ. The junction had 12 bases not matched to a gene; V was cut back by 4 bases and J by 4 bases. The CDR3 covers 16 residues.